Each of the 16 T cell receptor beta chains below was sequenced from the same sample in a study of patients and donors after allogeneic stem cell transplantation. TCRdb re-analysed the RT-PCR reads in MiXCR, keeping a single row per CDR3 protein. The repertoire includes about 960,000 distinct CDR3 sequences, approximately 19% of them detected once, and 6% sits in the top ten. The source material was blood, either unsorted or a sorted T cell fraction (not recorded which). The receptor set was obtained from a human donor who was either an allogeneic HSCT recipient or a stem cell or donor lymphocyte infusion donor (not recorded which). It is not recorded whose cells these are; they may come from a transplant donor.

In DNA form, the CDR3 reads TGCGCCAGCAGCGACACGGGACAGGGGGGAGGCGAGCAGTACTTC. Translation: CASSDTGQGGGEQYF. The V gene is TRBV4-3, the J gene TRBJ2-7, with 11 nucleotides matching TRBD1. CDR3 length: 15 amino acids. CDR1 is LGHNA and CDR2 is YSLEER in the germline V gene. J lost 6 bases, V lost 5 bases, and 9 bases had no gene match.

This clonotype was counted a few times. The rearrangement links TRBV24-1 to TRBJ2-2; 10 bases align to TRBD1. V lost 8 bases to trimming and J lost 3 bases; unmatched junction nucleotides: 2. CDR1 KGHDR and CDR2 SFDVKD come from the germline V gene. The CDR3 is 14 amino acids. DNA of the CDR3: TGTGCCACCACCGGGACAGGGGACACCGGGGAGCTGTTTTTT. Amino acids: CATTGTGDTGELFF.

This sequence joins TRBV3-1 and TRBJ2-5; TRBD1 matches 7 bases. Per the germline V gene, CDR1 is LGHDT and CDR2 is YNNKEL (reference sequence). The CDR3 runs 15 residues. The V gene end was trimmed by 0 bases and the J gene end by 7 bases; junction bases not matched to a gene: 8. CDR3 in amino acids: CASSQDGGQSWTQYF. The CDR3 bases are TGTGCCAGCAGCCAAGATGGGGGACAGTCATGGACCCAGTACTTC.

This clonotype has just a few counts. The chain uses TRBV11-3 and TRBJ2-1, with 14 positions matching TRBD2. The CDR3 covers 16 residues. The junction had 3 bases not matched to a gene; V was cut back by 0 bases and J by 8 bases. Germline V CDR1 and CDR2: SGHNT, YENEEA. CDR3 nucleotides: TGTGCCAGCAGCTTAGACGGGACTAGCGGGAGCTATGAGCAGTTCTTC. This encodes CASSLDGTSGSYEQFF.

This clonotype was detected a few times. V usage is TRBV7-2 and J usage is TRBJ2-7; a weak D match, TRBD2 (7 bases). Per germline, CDR1 SGHTA and CDR2 FQGNSA. CDR3 size: 14 residues. V shed 4 bases and J shed 2 bases, with 12 bases lying between them. As DNA, the CDR3 is TGTGCCAGCAGCTCGAGGGGGACTACCTACGAGCAGTACTTC. Protein product: CASSSRGTTYEQYF.

This clonotype has only a few counts. The chain carries TRBV1 and TRBJ1-3. TRBV1 represents a pseudogene. CDR3 length: 14 amino acids. The DNA of the CDR3 is TGCACCAGTTGCCTCCCCCCCTCTGGAAACACCATATATTTT. Protein sequence: CTSCLPPSGNTIYF.

The sample holds a few counts of this clonotype. The V and J genes are TRBV30 and TRBJ1-2; D gene uncertain. The CDR3 sequence is 15 residues long. Germline CDR1 and CDR2: GTSNPN and SVGIG (reference sequence). Deletions cut 4 bases from V and 4 bases from J, with 19 bases between. The CDR3 coding sequence is TGTGCCTGGACCTTGAGTAGTCTAATGTCCTATGGCTACACCTTC. Protein product: CAWTLSSLMSYGYTF.

The CDR3: CASSLDDRGHREQYF. The CDR3 coding sequence is TGTGCCAGCAGCCTAGACGACAGGGGGCATAGGGAGCAGTACTTC. This rearrangement joins TRBV7-9 to TRBJ2-7, with TRBD1 matching over 10 bases. The trim removed 5 bases at V and 7 bases at J, leaving 11 bases unmatched. The CDR3 extends over 15 amino acids. Per the germline V gene, CDR1 is SEHNR and CDR2 is FQNEAQ (reference sequence).

A few counts support this clonotype. The chain combines TRBV29-1 with TRBJ1-2; 11 bases are a match to TRBD1. J lost 7 bases, V lost 6 bases, and 7 bases had no gene match. Germline V gives CDR1 SQVTM, CDR2 ANQGSEA. CDR3 length: 13 amino acids. CDR3 sequence reads: CSVGQGAFVGYTF. The CDR3 DNA is TGCAGCGTCGGACAGGGGGCATTTGTTGGCTACACCTTC.

The J gene is TRBJ2-7, the V gene TRBV10-3; the D call may be TRBD1 or TRBD2 (5 bases each). Deletions cut 4 bases from V and 8 bases from J, with 15 bases between. Per the germline V gene, CDR1 is ENHRY and CDR2 is SYGVKD. The CDR3 spans 13 residues. The chain's CDR3 is CAISGTEGSQQYF. The CDR3 nucleotides are TGTGCCATCAGTGGGACTGAGGGGAGTCAGCAGTACTTC.

The chain carries TRBV20-1 and TRBJ1-2; D is unresolved. The germline V gene has CDR1 DFQATT and CDR2 SNEGSKA (reference sequence). V gave up 5 bases and J gave up 0 bases, with 13 bases separating them. There are 14 residues in the CDR3. CDR3 in DNA: TGCAGTGCTCCAATGGGCCCGGCTAACTATGGCTACACCTTC. This gives the protein CSAPMGPANYGYTF.

The chain recombines TRBV12-5 with TRBJ2-1; 8 bases align to TRBD2. There are 15 residues in the CDR3. With V trimmed by 0 bases and J by 7 bases, 5 bases remained unmatched. Germline V gene lookup returns CDR1 LGHNT and CDR2 FRNRAP. The CDR3: CASGLVAGVYNEQFF. The CDR3 nucleotides are TGTGCTAGTGGTTTGGTAGCGGGAGTTTATAATGAGCAGTTCTTC.

This clonotype was picked up a small number of times. V usage is TRBV5-1 and J usage is TRBJ2-1; 9 bases are shared with TRBD2. From germline, CDR1 is SGHRS and CDR2 YFSETQ. CDR3 length: 16 amino acids. The junction had 11 bases not matched to a gene; V was cut back by 0 bases and J by 10 bases. In DNA form, the CDR3 reads TGCGCCAGCAGCTTGGCCCGGCTAGCGGGGAGGTTAGAGCAGTTCTTC. Amino acid sequence: CASSLARLAGRLEQFF.

This clonotype appeared a few times. This chain connects TRBV21-1 to TRBJ2-7; the table's D gene call, TRBD2, was not cross checked with the DNA. TRBV21-1 is tagged as a pseudogene. This CDR3 spans 16 amino acids. The CDR3 here is CASSKLRRWESYEQYF. CDR3 in DNA: TGTGCCAGCAGTAAGCTGCGACGGTGGGAGTCCTACGAGCAGTACTTC.

This clonotype was detected only a few times. The chain combines TRBV7-8 with TRBJ1-2; TRBD1 is a possible D gene (6 bases). CDR1 and CDR2 (germline): SGHVS, FQNEAQ. This CDR3 region has 13 residues. Between the trimmed V and J ends, which lost 5 bases and 7 bases, there was a span of 14 bases. Here the CDR3 reads CASSPTGSPGYTF. The CDR3 DNA sequence: TGTGCCAGCAGCCCAACAGGGTCTCCTGGCTACACCTTC.

The J gene is TRBJ2-1, the V gene TRBV6-5, with D possibly being TRBD2 (6 bases). The germline V gene has CDR1 MNHEY and CDR2 SVGAGI. With 4 bases removed from V and 10 bases from J, the gap between germline ends came to 14 bases. The CDR3 length is 13 residues. CDR3 protein: CASSSSWGVEQFF. CDR3 coding DNA: TGTGCCAGCAGTTCTAGCTGGGGGGTGGAGCAGTTCTTC.